This entry lists 3 T cell receptor beta chains sequenced from one sample in a study of T-cell memory formation after mild COVID-19. TCRdb reprocessed the 5' RACE reads with MiXCR, giving one entry per CDR3 protein. Of 160,000 or so distinct CDR3 sequences in the sample, 31% were seen once. The sequenced sample consisted of PBMCs or a T cell subset sorted from them (not recorded which). The receptors were gathered from an adult woman who had mild COVID-19 (a few samples of this study predate the infection). Cell type and time point are not known.

This clonotype appeared many times. The chain carries TRBV15 and TRBJ1-2; TRBD1 matches 8 bases. This CDR3 is 15 amino acids long. The J segment lost 6 bases and the V segment lost 5 bases, leaving 11 bases of the junction unmatched. CDR1 LNHNV and CDR2 YYDKDF come from the germline V gene (reference sequence). The CDR3 spells CATSLRQGSFDGYTF. The CDR3 DNA sequence: TGTGCCACCAGCTTGCGACAGGGGAGCTTTGATGGCTACACCTTC.

The chain recombines TRBV2 with TRBJ2-5, with 8 nucleotides matching TRBD2. The germline CDR1 and CDR2 sequences are SNHLY and FYNNEI. The CDR3 spans 16 residues. The junction had 7 bases not matched to a gene; V was cut back by 2 bases and J by 2 bases. The chain's CDR3 is CASSENPSGPQETQYF. The CDR3 nucleotides are TGTGCCAGCAGTGAAAACCCTAGCGGGCCTCAAGAGACCCAGTACTTC.

The chain has TRBV7-2 and TRBJ2-7, with 7 positions matching TRBD1. The CDR3 covers 15 residues. CDR1 is SGHTA and CDR2 is FQGNSA in the germline V gene. The V gene end was trimmed by 1 base and the J gene end by 1 base; junction bases not matched to a gene: 4. The CDR3 DNA reads TGTGCCAGCAGCTTAGATGGGACAGCGTCCTACGAGCAGTACTTC. This codes for CASSLDGTASYEQYF.